The T cell receptor (beta chain) under discussion was sequenced for a study of CD8+ T cells in alopecia areata. Study-level information: Oral tofacitinib, 5 to 10 mg twice daily, was given in an open-label trial. Study-level findings and limits: Among the 100 top clones, expanded CD8+ clones, like scalp clonality, were significantly decreased by tofacitinib.

Notes on this clone: As yet, its antigen is unknown.

The V and J ends lost 3 bases and 3 bases, in that order; junction bases with no gene match: 12. Germline assignment: CDR1 SGHTA and CDR2 FQGNSA. There are 18 residues in the CDR3. Specified treatment: oral pan-JAK inhibitor, 5-10 mg twice daily. RNA extraction was followed by reverse transcription into cDNA, which acted as the sequencing template. Clones were sequenced by immunoSEQ multiplex PCR, and TCRdb holds only the in-frame ones, with some missing. Of nearly 200,000 clones listed, nearly 60% were seen once; the top ten hold under 7%. The TCR was taken from a human donor with alopecia areata. The chain joins TRBV7-2 to TRBJ1-2, with 11 bases identical to TRBD1. Source: CD4+ T cells sorted from blood, taken at week 24, from a patient treated with tofacitinib. CDR3 bases: TGTGCCAGCAGCTTGCTGGCCGGGACAGGGGGGCCGGACTATGGCTACACCTTC. Translating it yields CASSLLAGTGGPDYGYTF.